Each of the 16 T cell receptor beta chains below was sequenced from the same sample in a study of CD8 T cells in Susac syndrome. The RNA, about 0.5 to 1 ug, was put through reverse transcription using random hexamers. TCRdb itself ran the immunoSEQ multiplex PCR reads through MiXCR, one entry per CDR3 protein. The repertoire holds roughly 180,000 distinct CDR3 sequences, with roughly 94% as singletons. Sequenced: CD4+ T cells from PBMCs. The source of these receptors is a human donor in good health.

The V and J genes are TRBV9 and TRBJ2-1; 7 bases are shared with TRBD2. Germline V gives CDR1 SGDLS, CDR2 YYNGEE. The CDR3 is 13 amino acids. With V trimmed by 4 bases and J by 6 bases, 4 bases remained unmatched. CDR3: CASSIPSGNEQFF. The CDR3 nucleotides are TGTGCCAGCAGCATACCTAGCGGCAATGAGCAGTTCTTC.

The chain recombines TRBV20-1 with TRBJ2-1; no firm D call. The CDR3 extends over 12 amino acids. Trimming cost V 3 bases and J 5 bases, with 8 bases left between them. Germline V lookup: CDR1 DFQATT, CDR2 SNEGSKA (reference sequence). Here the CDR3 reads CSARWTDNEQFF. The DNA of the CDR3 is TGCAGTGCTAGGTGGACGGACAATGAGCAGTTCTTC.

The chain uses TRBV12-3 or TRBV12-4 and TRBJ2-3; unclear D gene. The CDR3 has 15 amino acids. V lost 5 bases and J lost 2, with 14 bases in between. The CDR3 protein is CASSPTLIDTDTQYF. In DNA, the CDR3 is TGTGCCAGCAGTCCTACCCTCATAGACACAGATACGCAGTATTTT.

This clonotype was recorded once. The CDR3 nucleotides are TGTGCCACCAGCAGAGAGGGAGCGGGAGGGGCAGATACGCAGTATTTT. This encodes CATSREGAGGADTQYF. The V and J genes are TRBV15 and TRBJ2-3; TRBD2 matches at 10 bases. The trim removed 0 bases at V and 4 bases at J, leaving 4 bases unmatched. Looked up from germline, CDR1 is LNHNV and CDR2 is YYDKDF (reference sequence). The CDR3 consists of 16 residues.

This chain uses TRBV9 with TRBJ2-5; 10 bases match TRBD2. The V gene end was trimmed by 0 bases and the J gene end by 5 bases; junction bases not matched to a gene: 10. Per germline, CDR1 SGDLS and CDR2 YYNGEE. The CDR3 is 17 amino acids. CDR3 DNA sequence: TGTGCCAGCAGCGTAGGAGCGGGAGGGCTTAGGCGGGAGACCCAGTACTTC. Translation gives CASSVGAGGLRRETQYF.

J is TRBJ2-7 and V is TRBV30; 8 bases are a match to TRBD2. CDR1 is GTSNPN and CDR2 is SVGIG in the germline V gene (reference sequence). CDR3 length: 15 amino acids. V lost 1 base, J lost 2 bases, and 7 bases stayed unmatched. CDR3 loop: CAWSGKTTSAYEQYF. The DNA for the CDR3 is TGTGCCTGGAGTGGTAAGACGACTAGCGCCTACGAGCAGTACTTC.

The genes are TRBV6-2 or TRBV6-3 and TRBJ2-2, with TRBD2 matching 10 bases. Per germline, CDR1 MNHEY and CDR2 SVGEGT. V dropped 7 bases and J dropped 4; count of bases not matched to a gene: 9. The CDR3 has 16 amino acids. CDR3 amino acids: CASILWASGSTGELFF. The CDR3 DNA reads as TGTGCCAGCATCCTTTGGGCTAGCGGGAGCACCGGGGAGCTGTTTTTT.

V usage is TRBV20-1 and J usage is TRBJ2-4, with 7 bases that match TRBD2. Trimming at V came to 5 bases and at J to 9 bases, leaving 13 bases not matched to a gene. Germline V lookup: CDR1 DFQATT, CDR2 SNEGSKA (reference sequence). The CDR3 is 14 residues long. CDR3: CSAGRGGSASIQYF. CDR3 nucleotide sequence: TGCAGTGCTGGGAGAGGCGGGAGTGCTAGCATTCAGTACTTC.

This sequence joins TRBV29-1 and TRBJ1-1, with D perhaps TRBD1 (5 bases). This CDR3 region has 12 residues. The ends were cut back, 7 bases at V and 5 bases at J, with 14 bases in the middle. In germline, CDR1 is SQVTM, CDR2 ANQGSEA. In DNA, the CDR3 is TGCAGCGCCACCAGGGTTTTGACTGAAGCTTTCTTT. Translation: CSATRVLTEAFF.

The chain carries TRBV29-1 and TRBJ2-2; 10 bases agree with TRBD1. The CDR3 spans 13 residues. In germline, CDR1 is SQVTM, CDR2 ANQGSEA. V lost 6 bases to trimming and J lost 4 bases; unmatched junction nucleotides: 2. CDR3 region: CSVGTGVTGELFF. CDR3 DNA sequence: TGCAGCGTGGGGACAGGGGTCACCGGGGAGCTGTTTTTT.

J is TRBJ2-3 and V is TRBV29-1; D is unclear. In germline, CDR1 is SQVTM, CDR2 ANQGSEA. There are 13 residues in the CDR3. With 3 bases removed from V and 0 bases from J, the gap between germline ends came to 7 bases. The CDR3 DNA follows: TGCAGCGTTGATTGGGCCAGCACAGATACGCAGTATTTT. It encodes CSVDWASTDTQYF.

This chain uses TRBV20-1 with TRBJ2-3; D is ambiguous. Germline loops: CDR1 DFQATT, CDR2 SNEGSKA (reference sequence). This CDR3 region has 13 residues. Trimming stripped 6 bases from V and 0 bases from J, with 10 bases between. The chain's CDR3 is CSAGRPSTDTQYF. CDR3 nucleotide sequence: TGCAGTGCCGGGCGGCCAAGCACAGATACGCAGTATTTT.

The chain carries TRBV6-2 or TRBV6-3 and TRBJ1-2; D gene uncertain. The CDR3 contains 12 residues. CDR1 MNHEY and CDR2 SVGEGT come from the germline V gene. V lost 10 bases and J lost 4, with 13 bases in between. In DNA, the CDR3 is TGTGCCACCGGAGCGACTGCCTATGGCTACACCTTC. Its protein product is CATGATAYGYTF.

In this sample, this clonotype turned up once. The gene calls are TRBV7-2 and TRBJ2-7; 8 positions match TRBD2. The length of the CDR3 is 15 residues. V shed 5 bases, J shed 1 base, and the junction held 7 bases outside the gene matches. The germline CDR1 and CDR2 sequences are SGHTA and FQGNSA. DNA of the CDR3: TGTGCCAGCAGCCCCTTTACGGGGGGGTCCTACGAGCAGTACTTC. Translating it yields CASSPFTGGSYEQYF.

The CDR3 protein is CSAHIPTRGEETQYF. The CDR3 bases are TGCAGTGCCCACATCCCGACTAGGGGCGAAGAGACCCAGTACTTC. The chain has TRBV20-1 and TRBJ2-5, with a possible D match to TRBD2 (6 bases). Looked up from germline, CDR1 is DFQATT and CDR2 is SNEGSKA (reference sequence). The length of the CDR3 is 15 residues. V was pared by 6 bases and J by 3 bases, with 20 bases between.

With respect to this clonotype: One junction end does not reproduce the germline sequence, and a read error may be involved. The chain joins TRBV29-1 to TRBJ2-1; 7 bases line up with TRBD2. From germline, CDR1 is SQVTM and CDR2 ANQGSEA. The CDR3 runs to 13 residues. CDR3 amino acids: CRGGASSDNEQFF. The DNA of the CDR3 is TGCAGGGGAGGGGCTAGCTCCGACAATGAGCAGTTCTTC.